Sequencing of this TCR beta chain was carried out in a study of blood T cell repertoires in COVID-19. In the authors' methods: By means of reference gene primer amplification, nucleated cell counts were estimated. Sequencing used immunoSEQ multiplex PCR; TCRdb keeps in-frame clones, though not all of them. V, J and clone size reflect that table, while D and trimming were determined from the DNA. The top ten hold about 8% of the sample, which has about 140,000 clones, 86% seen once. The CDR3 is made up of 12 amino acids. V lost 5 bases and J 7 bases, leaving 9 bases between the germline ends. The germline gives CDR1 SGHAT, CDR2 FQNNGV.

Sequenced: peripheral blood. V and J are TRBV11-2 and TRBJ1-5, with no clear D. The receptor was derived from a woman in her fifties or sixties with acute or convalescent COVID-19. The CDR3 here is CASSPLGQPQHF. Here the CDR3 DNA reads TGTGCCAGCAGCCCCCTGGGCCAGCCCCAGCATTTT.